This TCR beta chain was recovered during a study of shared clonotypes between healthy human individuals. Study-level results: Sequencing depth was predicted to influence how clonotypes are shared among donors. Shared clonotypes across all four donors exceeded non-shared ones in generation probability.

Naive CD8 cells, CD45RO-negative and positively selected for CCR7, excluded terminally differentiated effector memory CD45RA+ cells. The table lists this clone with a few counts. Its antigen is currently unknown. This same CDR3 is encoded by further DNA sequences in the sample. V lost 5 bases and J lost 8, with 10 bases in between. This CDR3 comprises 12 residues. Germline V CDR1 and CDR2: MNHEY, SMNVEV (reference sequence). Clones were sequenced by immunoSEQ multiplex PCR, and TCRdb holds only the in-frame ones, with some missing. The sample contains hundreds of thousands of clones, roughly 92% of which appear only once.

V gene TRBV27 combines with J gene TRBJ2-1; a weak D match, TRBD2 (5 bases). This sequence originates from a man aged 25-45 years in good health. What was sequenced was naive CD8+ T cells sorted from blood. In DNA, the CDR3 is TGTGCCAGCAGTCTCCTGGGAGATGAGCAGTTCTTC. Amino acid sequence: CASSLLGDEQFF.